The 21 T cell receptor beta chains below all came from one sample that was sequenced in a study of shared T cell receptors in the human thymus. The data were produced by immunoSEQ multiplex PCR, yet TCRdb's version contains in-frame clones alone and is incomplete. There are hundreds of thousands of clones in the sample; around 87% occur only once, and 0.0094% lies in the top ten. The same data also went into a second study, on human thymus T cells.

The sample was thymocytes. The receptors were gathered from a boy under two years old with a congenital heart defect.

The rearrangement joins TRBV4-1 to TRBJ1-5; TRBD1 matches 7 bases. Losses at the gene ends were 0 bases for V and 0 bases for J; bases not matched to a gene: 2. CDR1 and CDR2 from the germline V gene are MGHRA and YSYEKL. The CDR3 covers 16 residues. CDR3 residues: CASSQEGTDSNQPQHF. In DNA form, the CDR3 reads TGCGCCAGCAGCCAAGAAGGGACAGATAGCAATCAGCCCCAGCATTTT.

The V and J genes are TRBV6-5 and TRBJ1-3; tentative D call: TRBD1 (5 bases). Trimming stripped 2 bases from V and 2 bases from J, with 10 bases between. This CDR3 comprises 15 residues. Germline-derived CDR1 and CDR2 are MNHEY and SVGAGI. CDR3 in amino acids: CASSYESRAGNTIYF. CDR3 DNA: TGTGCCAGCAGTTACGAGAGCAGGGCTGGAAACACCATATATTTT.

This chain joins TRBV4-1 and TRBJ2-1, with TRBD1 matching over 10 bases. The trim removed 4 bases at V and 6 bases at J, leaving 12 bases unmatched. The CDR3 totals 17 residues. The V gene's germline CDR1 is MGHRA and CDR2 YSYEKL. CDR3 loop: CASSRRTDRTGGNEQFF. Here the CDR3 DNA reads TGCGCCAGCAGCCGGAGGACAGATAGGACAGGGGGCAATGAGCAGTTCTTC.

The V and J genes are TRBV5-1 and TRBJ2-3; a weak D match, TRBD2 (6 bases). The germline CDR1 and CDR2 sequences are SGHRS and YFSETQ. This CDR3 has 14 residues. Between the trimmed V and J ends, which lost 10 bases and 1 base, there was a span of 16 bases. The DNA for the CDR3 is TGCGCCGGGAGGACAAGCGGTGGCACAGATACGCAGTATTTT. This codes for CAGRTSGGTDTQYF.

V and J are TRBV5-1 and TRBJ1-1; 10 bases map to TRBD1. The CDR3 spans 15 residues. The germline gives CDR1 SGHRS, CDR2 YFSETQ. The trim removed 4 bases at V and 5 bases at J, leaving 8 bases unmatched. The CDR3 sequence is CASSPRDRGGTEAFF. The CDR3 region has the DNA TGCGCCAGCAGCCCTAGGGACAGGGGAGGGACTGAAGCTTTCTTT. Looking up the rest from reference TRBV5-1 and TRBJ1-1 gives the full variable domain: KAGVTQTPRYLIKTRGQQVTLSCSPISGHRSVSWYQQTPGQGLQFLFEYFSETQRNKGNFPGRFSGRQFSNSRSEMNVSTLELGDSALYLCASSPRDRGGTEAFFGQGTRLTVV.

The V gene is TRBV4-3, the J gene TRBJ2-7; TRBD2 aligns across 8 bases. Germline V gene lookup returns CDR1 LGHNA and CDR2 YSLEER. This CDR3 has 15 residues. The V segment lost 0 bases and the J segment 5 bases; nucleotides outside the gene matches: 6. The CDR3 loop reads CASSQDQRESHEQYF. CDR3 nucleotides: TGCGCCAGCAGCCAAGATCAGCGGGAGTCACACGAGCAGTACTTC.

The rearrangement joins TRBV28 to TRBJ1-4; 10 bases map to TRBD1. Germline V gene sequence: CDR1 MDHEN, CDR2 SYDVKM. The CDR3 loop spans 16 amino acids. Trimming removed 6 bases from V and 10 bases from J; junction bases left unmatched: 14. The CDR3 protein is CASRGTGVCKARKLFF. In DNA, the CDR3 is TGTGCCAGCAGGGGGACAGGGGTGTGCAAGGCGAGAAAACTGTTTTTT.

The rearrangement joins TRBV6-4 to TRBJ2-7; 7 bases are shared with TRBD2. Germline CDR1 is MRHNA and CDR2 is SNTAGT. After removal of 6 bases from V and 5 bases from J, the junction contained 4 bases not matched to a gene. The CDR3 runs 12 residues. This CDR3 reads CASRGGTHEQYF. Here the CDR3 DNA reads TGTGCCAGCAGGGGAGGGACCCACGAGCAGTACTTC.

V gene TRBV7-9 combines with J gene TRBJ2-1; D may be TRBD1 (6 bases). Germline-derived CDR1 and CDR2 are SEHNR and FQNEAQ (reference sequence). The CDR3 runs to 15 residues. V lost 2 bases, J lost 3 bases, and 11 bases lay in between. CDR3 protein: CASSLPGHNYNEQFF. The CDR3 DNA reads TGTGCCAGCAGCTTACCGGGACACAACTACAATGAGCAGTTCTTC.

The chain has TRBV28 and TRBJ2-7; 7 nucleotides match TRBD1. CDR1 and CDR2 from the germline V gene are MDHEN and SYDVKM. V lost 4 bases and J lost 0; bases outside the gene matches: 6. The CDR3 loop spans 15 amino acids. The CDR3 loop is CASSSATGYSYEQYF. The DNA for the CDR3 is TGTGCCAGCAGTTCGGCGACAGGGTACTCCTACGAGCAGTACTTC.

The gene calls are TRBV12-5 and TRBJ2-5, with D maybe TRBD1 (6 bases). V dropped 6 bases and J dropped 3 bases, with 17 bases sitting between them. Germline V gene lookup returns CDR1 LGHNT and CDR2 FRNRAP. The CDR3 runs to 15 residues. CDR3 DNA sequence: TGTGCTAGTGGCCTAGATCTCAACAGGGAAGAGACCCAGTACTTC. Translated, it gives CASGLDLNREETQYF. Variable domain in full (rest from reference TRBV12-5 and TRBJ2-5): DARVTQTPRHKVTEMGQEVTMRCQPILGHNTVFWYRQTMMQGLELLAYFRNRAPLDDSGMPKDRFSAEMPDATLATLKIQPSEPRDSAVYFCASGLDLNREETQYFGPGTRLLVL.

This rearrangement joins TRBV5-6 to TRBJ2-7; 8 bases align to TRBD1. The V gene end was trimmed by 4 bases and the J gene end by 2 bases; junction bases not matched to a gene: 11. This CDR3 has 16 amino acids. The V gene's germline CDR1 is SGHDT and CDR2 YYEEEE. The CDR3 sequence is CASSLPRDRLTYEQYF. CDR3 coding DNA: TGTGCCAGCAGCCTACCGAGGGACAGGCTGACCTACGAGCAGTACTTC.

This sequence joins TRBV15 and TRBJ2-3; TRBD2 matches 13 bases. Unmatched junction bases numbered 5, after V lost 0 bases and J lost 5 bases. Germline assignment: CDR1 LNHNV and CDR2 YYDKDF (reference sequence). The CDR3 runs 17 residues. CDR3 DNA: TGTGCCACCAGCAGAGAAGGACTAGCGGGAGCAATAGATACGCAGTATTTT. Amino acids: CATSREGLAGAIDTQYF.

The chain uses TRBV4-3 and TRBJ2-3, with 9 positions matching TRBD2. Germline trimming cut 0 bases from V and 3 bases from J; bases unmatched to any gene: 13. Per germline, CDR1 LGHNA and CDR2 YSLEER. This CDR3 comprises 19 residues. This chain's CDR3 is CASSQELKVLAGSTDTQYF. The CDR3 DNA reads TGCGCCAGCAGCCAAGAACTTAAGGTGCTAGCGGGGTCTACAGATACGCAGTATTTT.

This clone has only one observation. The chain couples TRBV2 to TRBJ1-2; D unclear. Germline assignment: CDR1 SNHLY and CDR2 FYNNEI. The CDR3 contains 8 residues. V was pared by 9 bases and J by 8 bases, with 4 bases between. The CDR3 sequence is CARAGYTF. The CDR3 DNA follows: TGTGCCAGGGCCGGCTACACCTTC. Full variable domain (remainder filled in from reference TRBV2 and TRBJ1-2): EPEVTQTPSHQVTQMGQEVILRCVPISNHLYFYWYRQILGQKVEFLVSFYNNEISEKSEIFDDQFSVERPDGSNFTLKIRSTKLEDSAMYFCARAGYTFGSGTRLTVV.

The genes are TRBV9 and TRBJ2-5; D might be TRBD2 (6 bases). The CDR3 extends over 13 amino acids. Per germline, CDR1 SGDLS and CDR2 YYNGEE. V was pared by 3 bases and J by 2 bases, with 8 bases between. In nucleotides, the CDR3 is TGTGCCAGCAGCGGCGGGACTCAAGAGACCCAGTACTTC. Translated, it gives CASSGGTQETQYF. The full variable domain, with the rest looked up from reference TRBV9 and TRBJ2-5, is DSGVTQTPKHLITATGQRVTLRCSPRSGDLSVYWYQQSLDQGLQFLIQYYNGEERAKGNILERFSAQQFPDLHSELNLSSLELGDSALYFCASSGGTQETQYFGPGTRLLVL.

J is TRBJ2-4 and V is TRBV4-1, with D possibly TRBD1 on 5 matching bases. CDR3 size: 12 residues. Per the germline V gene, CDR1 is MGHRA and CDR2 is YSYEKL. V was cut by 0 bases and J by 15 bases, with 12 bases left in between. The CDR3 bases are TGCGCCAGCAGCCAAGATCCGGACAACTGGTACTTC. Translated: CASSQDPDNWYF.

This chain connects TRBV28 to TRBJ2-5, with 12 positions matching TRBD1. This CDR3 has 16 amino acids. Germline CDR1 is MDHEN and CDR2 is SYDVKM. J was trimmed by 4 bases and V by 3 bases; bases with no gene match: 6. CDR3 region: CASSLGRDRGRETQYF. CDR3 coding DNA: TGTGCCAGCAGTTTGGGTCGGGACAGGGGGCGAGAGACCCAGTACTTC.

This chain joins TRBV28 and TRBJ1-4; 10 bases are a match to TRBD1. Germline-derived CDR1 and CDR2 are MDHEN and SYDVKM. The CDR3 contains 15 residues. V shed 5 bases and J 9 bases; nucleotides not matched to a gene: 9. The CDR3 nucleotides read TGTGCCAGCAGTCCCCGGACAGGGGGTGTCCAAAAACTGTTTTTT. Its translation is CASSPRTGGVQKLFF.

The V gene is TRBV7-2, the J gene TRBJ2-3; TRBD2 is a possible D gene (5 bases). Germline lookup yields CDR1 SGHTA and CDR2 FQGNSA. V lost 5 bases and J 5 bases, leaving 14 bases between the germline ends. The CDR3 loop spans 14 amino acids. The CDR3 sequence: CASSHLWAGDTQYF. CDR3 nucleotides: TGTGCCAGCAGCCATCTATGGGCGGGAGATACGCAGTATTTT.

The V call is TRBV5-1, the J call TRBJ2-7, with TRBD1 matching over 9 bases. V gave up 4 bases and J gave up 4 bases; unmatched junction bases: 24. CDR3 length: 20 amino acids. The germline CDR1 and CDR2 sequences are SGHRS and YFSETQ. The CDR3 region has the DNA TGCGCCAGCAGCCCCGGGGGAATCGGGACAGGGCCTTTTCGGATATACGAGCAGTACTTC. Amino acid sequence: CASSPGGIGTGPFRIYEQYF.